The 28 T cell receptor beta chains below come from one sample, sequenced in a study of T-cell reconstitution after alpha-beta-depleted transplantation in children. Unique molecular identifiers were used in preparing the TCRbeta library. One entry per CDR3 protein results from TCRdb running MiXCR on the PCR reads. Among some 300,000 distinct CDR3 sequences, about 9.3% were seen once, and the ten largest hold around 2.4%. The input for sequencing was PBMCs from the stem cell graft donor, taken from the stem cell graft. Receptors were obtained from a human donor who donated a stem cell graft to a child with acute lymphoblastic leukemia.

Only a few counts were recorded for this clonotype. J is TRBJ2-7 and V is TRBV12-3 or TRBV12-4; D not resolved. The CDR3 consists of 13 residues. Trimming took 3 bases from V and 3 from J, leaving 9 bases between them. CDR3 nucleotides: TGTGCCAGCAGTTTTCGGCAGATCTACGAGCAGTACTTC. This gives the protein CASSFRQIYEQYF.

The rearrangement joins TRBV7-9 to TRBJ2-7; the D call may be TRBD1 or TRBD2 (5 bases each). This CDR3 is built from 17 residues. V was pared by 4 bases and J by 4 bases, with 23 bases between. In germline, CDR1 is SEHNR, CDR2 FQNEAQ (reference sequence). CDR3: CASSSIEGSAIQYEQYF. DNA for the CDR3: TGTGCCAGCAGCTCGATAGAGGGGTCTGCGATTCAATACGAGCAGTACTTC.

This clonotype showed up just a few times. The chain has TRBV27 and TRBJ2-7; the D gene is possibly TRBD2 (6 bases). Trimming left V 4 bases short and J 3 bases short, with 22 bases between. The CDR3 consists of 17 residues. CDR1 MNHEY and CDR2 SMNVEV come from the germline V gene (reference sequence). CDR3 protein: CASSSRPAGTGVYEQYF. The CDR3 nucleotides read TGTGCCAGCAGTTCGAGACCTGCCGGGACGGGAGTCTACGAGCAGTACTTC.

This clonotype was counted a few times. This chain connects TRBV15 to TRBJ2-2; D is perhaps TRBD2 (5 bases). Germline V gene lookup returns CDR1 LNHNV and CDR2 YYDKDF (reference sequence). CDR3 length: 17 residues. V shed 5 bases and J shed 7 bases, with 23 bases lying between them. The CDR3 reads CATSATIMRADGGELFF. CDR3 nucleotide sequence: TGTGCCACCAGCGCCACGATTATGCGGGCGGATGGCGGGGAGCTGTTTTTT.

Ten or more counts support this clonotype. A read error may produce the germline difference seen at one junction end. The chain carries TRBV10-2 and TRBJ2-1; 11 nucleotides align to TRBD2. Germline V CDR1 and CDR2: WSHSY, SAAADI. The CDR3 totals 15 residues. CDR3 nucleotide sequence: TGCGCCAGCACTGAGCTAGCGGGAGGACTCAATGAGCAGTTCTTC. This sequence encodes CASTELAGGLNEQFF.

This clonotype was observed a few times. This chain links TRBV12-3 or TRBV12-4 with TRBJ2-1, with 10 bases lining up with TRBD2. CDR3 size: 16 residues. V lost 6 bases and J lost 7; bases outside the gene matches: 12. The CDR3 is CASSRNTPSGGNEQFF. DNA of the CDR3: TGTGCCAGCAGCCGGAACACGCCTAGCGGGGGTAATGAGCAGTTCTTC.

This clonotype was detected ten times or more. V usage is TRBV4-3 and J usage is TRBJ2-5; 8 positions match TRBD2. This CDR3 has 17 residues. The germline CDR1 and CDR2 sequences are LGHNA and YSLEER. V was pared by 0 bases and J by 4 bases, with 10 bases of the junction left unmatched. CDR3 nucleotide sequence: TGCGCCAGCAGCCAAGATAGGATTAGCGGGATCGCAGAGACCCAGTACTTC. This sequence encodes CASSQDRISGIAETQYF.

The chain links TRBV7-9 to TRBJ1-1; possibly TRBD1 for D (6 bases). The CDR3 is 13 residues long. V was pared by 7 bases and J by 1 base, with 10 bases between. Germline CDR1 reads SEHNR; CDR2 reads FQNEAQ (reference sequence). The CDR3 spells CASTQGQNTEAFF. In DNA, the CDR3 is TGTGCCAGCACCCAGGGACAGAACACTGAAGCTTTCTTT.

The chain couples TRBV29-1 to TRBJ1-3; 7 bases are a match to TRBD1. Per the germline V gene, CDR1 is SQVTM and CDR2 is ANQGSEA. CDR3 size: 14 residues. V lost 4 bases and J lost 2; bases outside the gene matches: 5. CDR3 sequence: CSVVTGPAGNTIYF. The CDR3 coding sequence is TGCAGCGTTGTGACAGGGCCGGCTGGAAACACCATATATTTT.

The chain uses TRBV5-1 and TRBJ2-1; 13 nucleotides match TRBD2. V was pared by 0 bases and J by 0 bases, with 6 bases of the junction left unmatched. The CDR3 loop spans 19 amino acids. Germline V gene sequence: CDR1 SGHRS, CDR2 YFSETQ. The CDR3 reads CASSLEGLAGVSSYNEQFF. The DNA of the CDR3 is TGCGCCAGCAGCTTGGAAGGACTAGCGGGGGTGAGCTCCTACAATGAGCAGTTCTTC.

The CDR3 protein is CATSRERTSFEVQFF. In DNA form, the CDR3 reads TGTGCCACCAGCAGAGAAAGGACTAGCTTCGAGGTGCAGTTCTTC. The rearrangement links TRBV15 to TRBJ2-1; TRBD2 matches at 8 bases. The germline V gene encodes CDR1 LNHNV and CDR2 YYDKDF (reference sequence). The CDR3 consists of 15 residues. Losses at the gene ends were 0 bases for V and 12 bases for J; bases not matched to a gene: 10. The entire variable domain, with the rest obtained from reference TRBV15 and TRBJ2-1, is as follows: DAMVIQNPRYQVTQFGKPVTLSCSQTLNHNVMYWYQQKSSQAPKLLFHYYDKDFNNEADTPDNFQSRRPNTSFCFLDIRSPGLGDTAMYLCATSRERTSFEVQFFGPGTRLTVL.

Only a few counts were recorded for this clonotype. The rearrangement joins TRBV27 to TRBJ1-1; 8 bases agree with TRBD1. Germline CDR1 MNHEY, CDR2 SMNVEV (reference sequence). The V gene end was trimmed by 5 bases and the J gene end by 11 bases; junction bases not matched to a gene: 13. This CDR3 region has 14 residues. CDR3 coding DNA: TGTGCCAGCAGTCCACAAATCGGACAGGGCCGGGCTTTCTTT. Translated, it gives CASSPQIGQGRAFF.

A few counts support this clonotype. J is TRBJ1-4 and V is TRBV18; perhaps TRBD1 as D (5 bases). The CDR3 totals 16 residues. CDR1 is KGHSH, CDR2 LQKENI, per germline. Trimming removed 0 bases at V and 3 bases at J, with 11 bases between. The CDR3 DNA is TGTGCCAGCTCACCACCAAATTCGGGGGCTAATGAAAAACTGTTTTTT. This codes for CASSPPNSGANEKLFF.

This clonotype has only a few counts. The chain's CDR3 is CSASPSDLSQYF. The CDR3 nucleotides read TGCAGTGCTAGTCCCTCGGACCTGAGCCAGTACTTC. The genes are TRBV20-1 and TRBJ2-7; D remains ambiguous. Germline V gives CDR1 DFQATT, CDR2 SNEGSKA (reference sequence). V was clipped by 3 bases and J by 10 bases, with 16 bases between them. The CDR3 spans 12 residues.

This sequence joins TRBV29-1 and TRBJ2-1, with 14 bases aligning to TRBD2. The CDR3 covers 19 residues. Per the germline V gene, CDR1 is SQVTM and CDR2 is ANQGSEA. V lost 0 bases, J lost 3 bases, and 10 bases stayed unmatched. This CDR3 is CSVEDLTSGRATVYNEQFF. CDR3 DNA: TGCAGCGTTGAAGATCTGACTAGCGGGAGGGCCACAGTCTACAATGAGCAGTTCTTC.

This clonotype was picked up many times. This chain uses TRBV7-9 with TRBJ2-2; D is ambiguous. The germline V gene encodes CDR1 SEHNR and CDR2 FQNEAQ (reference sequence). V gave up 5 bases and J gave up 3 bases, with 7 bases separating them. The CDR3 runs to 13 residues. CDR3 nucleotides: TGTGCCAGCAGCCCTAAGTACACCGGGGAGCTGTTTTTT. As protein: CASSPKYTGELFF.

The rearrangement uses TRBV12-3 or TRBV12-4 and TRBJ2-2, with 9 nucleotides matching TRBD1. This CDR3 is built from 17 residues. V lost 4 bases to trimming and J lost 3 bases; unmatched junction nucleotides: 9. As DNA, the CDR3 is TGTGCCAGCAGTTCACCACAGGGGGCCGCGGACACCGGGGAGCTGTTTTTT. It specifies CASSSPQGAADTGELFF.

This clonotype was seen at least ten times. The chain carries TRBV12-3 or TRBV12-4 and TRBJ1-3, with TRBD1 identical over 9 bases. Trimming at V came to 6 bases and at J to 9 bases, leaving 9 bases not matched to a gene. CDR3 length: 14 amino acids. CDR3 region: CASSPQGAGGTIYF. The CDR3 nucleotides are TGTGCCAGCAGCCCACAGGGGGCTGGCGGCACCATATATTTT.

V is TRBV12-3 or TRBV12-4 and J is TRBJ2-5; 11 bases match TRBD2. V gave up 5 bases and J gave up 4 bases; unmatched junction bases: 9. This CDR3 is 16 amino acids long. CDR3 region: CASSTSSGRIPETQYF. The CDR3 nucleotides read TGTGCCAGCAGTACATCTAGCGGGAGGATCCCAGAGACCCAGTACTTC.

Only a few counts were recorded for this clonotype. The chain links TRBV20-1 to TRBJ1-5; 8 bases agree with TRBD1. The CDR3 is made up of 18 amino acids. Germline V gene lookup returns CDR1 DFQATT and CDR2 SNEGSKA (reference sequence). Trimming took 0 bases from V and 0 from J; bases not matched to a gene: 10. CDR3 in amino acids: CSARDPQGARYSNQPQHF. The CDR3, as DNA: TGCAGTGCTAGAGATCCCCAGGGGGCCCGCTATAGCAATCAGCCCCAGCATTTT.

This clonotype was observed a few times. The rearrangement joins TRBV7-6 to TRBJ2-7, with 8 bases that match TRBD2. The CDR3 has 12 amino acids. Per germline, CDR1 SGHVS and CDR2 FNYEAQ. V shed 8 bases and J 5 bases; nucleotides not matched to a gene: 5. The CDR3 is CASAGSGNEQYF. The CDR3 region has the DNA TGTGCCAGCGCGGGTAGCGGGAACGAGCAGTACTTC.

This clonotype was seen only a few times. The rearrangement joins TRBV4-3 to TRBJ2-4; 9 bases are a match to TRBD1. V trimming: 4 bases; J trimming: 8 bases; junction bases outside the gene matches: 9. The CDR3 extends over 15 amino acids. Looked up from germline, CDR1 is LGHNA and CDR2 is YSLEER. The CDR3 region is CASSRDRARVDIQYF. CDR3 nucleotides: TGCGCCAGCAGCCGGGACAGGGCGCGCGTGGACATTCAGTACTTC.

This clonotype has at least ten counts. The chain carries TRBV2 and TRBJ2-7; D is possibly TRBD1 or TRBD2 (5 bases each). Germline values: CDR1 SNHLY, CDR2 FYNNEI. This CDR3 spans 13 amino acids. Trimming cost V 0 bases and J 2 bases, with 5 bases left between them. In DNA form, the CDR3 reads TGTGCCAGCAGTGAAGCGGGACCCTACGAGCAGTACTTC. This translates into CASSEAGPYEQYF.

The rearrangement uses TRBV29-1 and TRBJ2-1; D ambiguous. The V end was cut by 1 base, the J end by 7 bases, with 17 bases between. The length of the CDR3 is 15 residues. Germline-derived CDR1 and CDR2 are SQVTM and ANQGSEA. The CDR3 DNA sequence: TGCAGCGTTGAAGTCTCGGTAGGAGTGTGGAATGAGCAGTTCTTC. This gives the protein CSVEVSVGVWNEQFF.

This clonotype was seen more than once but under ten times. The gene calls are TRBV12-3 or TRBV12-4 and TRBJ1-5; no firm D call. The V and J ends lost 6 bases and 3 bases respectively, with 12 bases between them. This CDR3 is 14 amino acids long. The chain's CDR3 is CASRQNIDNQPQHF. The CDR3 DNA follows: TGTGCCAGCAGGCAGAACATCGACAATCAGCCCCAGCATTTT.

This clonotype was detected ten times or more. This chain joins TRBV7-2 and TRBJ2-3; 14 bases are a match to TRBD2. The germline CDR1 and CDR2 sequences are SGHTA and FQGNSA. The length of the CDR3 is 18 residues. The J segment lost 6 bases and the V segment lost 0 bases, leaving 8 bases of the junction unmatched. CDR3 protein: CASSLAAGLAGARDTQYF. CDR3 DNA: TGTGCCAGCAGCTTAGCAGCGGGACTAGCGGGAGCCCGGGATACGCAGTATTTT. The whole variable domain, filled in from reference TRBV7-2 and TRBJ2-3, reads GAGVSQSPSNKVTEKGKDVELRCDPISGHTALYWYRQSLGQGLEFLIYFQGNSAPDKSGLPSDRFSAERTGGSVSTLTIQRTQQEDSAVYLCASSLAAGLAGARDTQYFGPGTRLTVL.

This clonotype was counted many times. The chain is built from TRBV5-6 and TRBJ2-7; TRBD1 or TRBD2 may be the D gene (5 bases each). The CDR3 covers 15 residues. V was shortened by 0 bases and J by 6 bases, with 16 bases between the two germline ends. From germline, CDR1 is SGHDT and CDR2 YYEEEE. The CDR3 is CASSLGQGAISEQYF. In DNA, the CDR3 is TGTGCCAGCAGCTTGGGTCAGGGAGCCATCTCCGAGCAGTACTTC.

This clonotype was detected many times. The chain couples TRBV9 to TRBJ2-1; 12 bases are shared with TRBD2. The CDR3 runs to 16 residues. Per germline, CDR1 SGDLS and CDR2 YYNGEE. The V gene end was trimmed by 4 bases and the J gene end by 5 bases; junction bases not matched to a gene: 7. CDR3 sequence reads: CASSMGLAGGDNEQFF. The CDR3 DNA reads as TGTGCCAGCAGCATGGGACTAGCGGGTGGGGACAATGAGCAGTTCTTC.